The table lists the clone carrying this T cell receptor (beta chain) with a count of one. The target antigen is unknown. Profiled with immunoSEQ multiplex PCR; TCRdb holds only in-frame clones, not every one. There are fewer than 600,000 clones in the sample; 80% to 90% occur only once, and around 1.8% lies in the top ten. CDR1 is LGHNA and CDR2 is YNFKEQ in the germline V gene. The CDR3 spans 11 residues. Deletions cut 2 bases from V and 3 bases from J, with 0 bases between. Treatment specified: 19 received Ad26.COV2.S at low or high dose, single or two shots; 5 received placebo; per-sample allocation not given. Each sample was drawn 63 days after the first injection (of vaccine or placebo). The sample comes from a study of Ad26.COV2.S vaccination and SARS-CoV-2 variants. Whole-study context: In the COV1001 trial, the donor was in the Ad26.COV2.S arm. Study-level results: TCR breadth and depth analyses may have underestimated total T cell responses. Non-spike TCR breadth showed similarity between vaccine and placebo recipients.

The TCR comes from a person aged 18 to 65 who received the Ad26.COV2.S COVID-19 vaccine or a placebo. The material was peripheral blood, obtained in a trial of Ad26.COV2.S vaccine versus placebo. The rearrangement links TRBV4-2 to TRBJ2-3; the D is unclear. The CDR3 bases are TGTGCCAGCAGCCAAACAGATACGCAGTATTTT. Translated: CASSQTDTQYF.